The T cell receptor (beta chain) described here comes from a study of vaccination and CD4 T cells after COVID-19. About the research overall: In the convalescent group, nasal swab PCR was SARS-CoV-2 positive; under 10 cases were mild and one severe. Overlapping spike peptides from SARS-CoV-2, HCoV-NL63, HCoV-OC43 and HCoV-229E served to stimulate the cells. Findings and limits, study-wide: Researchers report that 304 of 307 vaccine-specific clones in convalescent patients proved spike mono-reactive.

The germline V gene encodes CDR1 KGHDR and CDR2 SFDVKD. This CDR3 spans 16 amino acids. V shed 7 bases and J 2 bases; nucleotides not matched to a gene: 8. Treatment noted: approximately 9-day PBMC culture with coronavirus spike peptide pools or control peptides (ViraFEST assay). Comments on this clonotype: Its matching antigen is unknown.

The Oncomine TCR Beta short-read assay was applied to DNA of cultured CD4+ T cells. TCRdb independently ran MiXCR on the PCR reads; one entry per CDR3 protein. The sample consists of around 16,000 distinct CDR3 sequences, roughly 63% of them appearing once. This receptor was identified in a human donor who had recovered from COVID-19. Source material: CD4+ T cells from blood, cultured in vitro. V usage is TRBV24-1 and J usage is TRBJ2-2; 8 bases fit TRBD1. CDR3 region: CATSPWGTGNTGELFF. CDR3 nucleotide sequence: TGTGCCACCAGCCCCTGGGGGACAGGAAACACCGGGGAGCTGTTTTTT.